Listed below are T cell receptor beta chains from one sample, sequenced in a study of blood T cell repertoires in COVID-19. Sequenced by immunoSEQ multiplex PCR; TCRdb stores in-frame clones only, minus some. The sample has under 150,000 clones; around 78% are singletons. The sequenced sample consisted of peripheral blood. All receptors come from a woman older than 75 with active or convalescent COVID-19. The CDR3 runs from the conserved cysteine through the conserved F or W. D genes are given only for firm matches. Size is stated for part of the rows, as once, few or many counts, or as a class when the clone is expanded.

D gene,clone size,V gene,J gene,CDR3 DNA,CDR3 protein
TRBD1,-,TRBV5-8,TRBJ1-5,TGTGCCAGCAGCTTGGGACAGGGTGATAATCAGCCCCAGCATTTT,CASSLGQGDNQPQHF
-,-,TRBV6-2/TRBV6-3,TRBJ1-2,TGTGCCAGCAGTTCCCCCCTGACAGATCGCCTTGGGGGCTACACCTTC,CASSSPLTDRLGGYTF
-,-,TRBV2,TRBJ1-4,TGTGCCAGCAGTGGAGGGAGGGCTAATGAAAAACTGTTTTTT,CASSGGRANEKLFF
TRBD1,many,TRBV5-6,TRBJ1-4,TGTGCCAGCAGCTTTCGACAGGGTGGTGAAAAACTGTTTTTT,CASSFRQGGEKLFF
TRBD2,many,TRBV15,TRBJ2-2,TGTGCCACCAGCAGAGACGAGACTAGCCGAATATCCGGGGAGCTGTTTTTT,CATSRDETSRISGELFF
-,-,TRBV5-6,TRBJ1-5,TGTGCCAGCAGCCGCCCGGGGGGCGATCAGCCCCAGCATTTT,CASSRPGGDQPQHF
-,few,TRBV2,TRBJ2-1,TGTGCCAGCAGCCTCACTAGTTTCCTGTTCTTC,CASSLTSFLFF
TRBD1,-,TRBV4-3,TRBJ1-2,TGCGCCAGCAGCCAAGATATGTCAGGGGGCTACTATGGCTACACCTTC,CASSQDMSGGYYGYTF
TRBD1,-,TRBV28,TRBJ1-5,TGTGCCAGCAGTTTTTCCGGGACAGGGGGCATGCATCAGCCCCAGCATTTT,CASSFSGTGGMHQPQHF
-,-,TRBV21-1,TRBJ2-5,TGTGCCAGCAGCAAAGTGGCCAGGGTGTTTTCAGAGACCCAGTACTTC,CASSKVARVFSETQYF
TRBD1,few,TRBV30,TRBJ1-2,TGTGCCTGCCCGGGACAGGGGGCATCCTATGGCTACACCTTC,CACPGQGASYGYTF
-,-,TRBV12-3/TRBV12-4,TRBJ2-3,TGTGCCAGCCGAGGGGGGGCGACAGATACGCAGTATTTT,CASRGGATDTQYF
TRBD1,-,TRBV25-1,TRBJ1-4,TGTGCCAGCAAGGGACAGGGGTGGTACGATGAAAAACTGTTTTTT,CASKGQGWYDEKLFF
-,-,TRBV28,TRBJ1-1,TGTGCCAGCACCGCTGAGGGACTCCCCATGAACACTGAAGCTTTCTTT,CASTAEGLPMNTEAFF
-,-,TRBV7-3,TRBJ1-1,TGTGCCAGCAGCTTAAATCCCGGAGGGAACACTGAAGCTTTCTTT,CASSLNPGGNTEAFF
-,-,TRBV7-3,TRBJ2-6,TGTGCCAGCAAAATGGACAGTTACTCTGGGGCCAACGTCCTGACTTTC,CASKMDSYSGANVLTF
TRBD2,-,TRBV5-1,TRBJ2-3,TGCGCCAGCAGCTTGGTATTGCGGGGGAGGACAGATACGCAGTATTTT,CASSLVLRGRTDTQYF